What follows describes a single T cell receptor (beta chain). Its target is not known. Trimming cost V 4 bases and J 7 bases, with 17 bases left between them. Germline V gene sequence: CDR1 MDHEN, CDR2 SYDVKM. The CDR3 is 16 amino acids. These data come from a study of T cells after yellow fever vaccination. Study outcomes and limitations: A limited proportion of clonotypes was detected within both the CD4 and CD8 compartments.

A process of 5'RACE template switching, which added a universal primer site and UMIs, was used to make TCR cDNA. From the 5' RACE reads, TCRdb called clonotypes with MiXCR, one entry per CDR3 protein. The table lists around 310,000 distinct CDR3 sequences, 3% to 4.5% of them singletons. The TCR was taken from a man between 18 and 35 years old who received the YFV17D yellow fever vaccine. This chain uses TRBV28 with TRBJ1-6, with a tentative D call TRBD1 (6 bases). Specimen: PBMCs, collected 5 days after the yellow fever booster vaccination. The CDR3 sequence: CASSSYRDGQNSPLHF. The CDR3 DNA sequence: TGTGCCAGCAGTTCCTACCGGGACGGACAGAATTCACCCCTCCACTTT.